This T cell receptor (beta chain) was recorded in a study of regulatory T cells in long-lasting Graves disease. About the study: New Graves' disease cases had less than 3 months of antithyroid drugs.

Germline lookup yields CDR1 DFQATT and CDR2 SNEGSKA (reference sequence). The CDR3 has 15 residues. V lost 1 base, J lost 6 bases, and 10 bases stayed unmatched. This clonotype was picked up a small number of times. Antigen specificity is unknown. Arm-PCR of CDR3 regions and iRepertoire HTBI primers were used to build TCR beta libraries. Each CDR3 protein gets one entry after TCRdb re-called the multiplex PCR reads with MiXCR. The table includes some 230,000 distinct CDR3 sequences, around 18% detected once. Study-wide points: Newly diagnosed disease favored TRBV20-1 and TRBJ2-1 over persistent disease. Sampling was limited to peripheral blood rather than thyroid tissue.

The time point: newly diagnosed GD, antithyroid drugs for less than 3 months. RNA from PBMCs was the source of the TCR library. An endocrinology department in Xi'an, China, recruited the patients. The material was peripheral blood mononuclear cells (PBMCs), obtained at new diagnosis, from a patient treated with antithyroid drugs. This TCR derives from a female donor with Graves disease. This rearrangement joins TRBV20-1 to TRBJ2-7; 9 bases agree with TRBD2. This CDR3 is CSARAISGRYSEQYF. The CDR3 nucleotides are TGCAGTGCTAGAGCGATTAGCGGGAGATACTCCGAGCAGTACTTC.